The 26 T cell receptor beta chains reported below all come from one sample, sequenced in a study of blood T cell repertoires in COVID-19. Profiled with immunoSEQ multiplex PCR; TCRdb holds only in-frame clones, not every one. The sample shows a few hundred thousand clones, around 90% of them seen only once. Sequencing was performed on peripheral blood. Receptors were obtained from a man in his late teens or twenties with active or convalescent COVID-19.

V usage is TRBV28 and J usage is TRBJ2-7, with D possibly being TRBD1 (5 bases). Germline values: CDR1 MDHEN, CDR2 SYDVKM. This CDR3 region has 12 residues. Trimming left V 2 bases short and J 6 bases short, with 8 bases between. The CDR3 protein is CASSLKGFEQYF. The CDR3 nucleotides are TGTGCCAGCAGTTTAAAGGGGTTCGAGCAGTACTTC.

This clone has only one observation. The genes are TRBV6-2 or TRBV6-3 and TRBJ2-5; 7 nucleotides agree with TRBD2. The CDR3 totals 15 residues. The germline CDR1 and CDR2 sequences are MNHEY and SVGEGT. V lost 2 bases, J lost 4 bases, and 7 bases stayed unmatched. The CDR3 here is CASSYAGTTPETQYF. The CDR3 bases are TGTGCCAGCAGTTACGCCGGGACTACCCCAGAGACCCAGTACTTC.

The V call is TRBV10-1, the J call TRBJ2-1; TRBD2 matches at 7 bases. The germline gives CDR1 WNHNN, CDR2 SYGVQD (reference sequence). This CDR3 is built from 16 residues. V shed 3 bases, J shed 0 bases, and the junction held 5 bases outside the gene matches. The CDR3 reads CASSDWEGSSYNEQFF. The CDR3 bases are TGCGCCAGCAGTGATTGGGAGGGGAGCTCCTACAATGAGCAGTTCTTC.

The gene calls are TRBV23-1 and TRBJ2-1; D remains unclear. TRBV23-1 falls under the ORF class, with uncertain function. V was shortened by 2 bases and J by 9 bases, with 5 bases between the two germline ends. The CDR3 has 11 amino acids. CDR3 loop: CASSQGCEQFF. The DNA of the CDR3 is TGCGCCAGCAGTCAAGGCTGTGAGCAGTTCTTC.

CDR3 loop: CASSVPGGREQYF. The CDR3 nucleotides are TGTGCCAGCAGCGTCCCGGGAGGGCGCGAGCAGTACTTC. The chain employs TRBV7-7 and TRBJ2-7, with TRBD2 matching 8 bases. Per the germline V gene, CDR1 is SSHAT and CDR2 is FNYEAQ (reference sequence). This CDR3 has 13 amino acids. The V gene end was trimmed by 5 bases and the J gene end by 6 bases; junction bases not matched to a gene: 6. The whole variable domain, filled in from reference TRBV7-7 and TRBJ2-7, reads GAGVSQSPRYKVTKRGQDVTLRCDPISSHATLYWYQQALGQGPEFLTYFNYEAQPDKSGLPSDRFSAERPEGSISTLTIQRTEQRDSAMYRCASSVPGGREQYFGPGTRLTVT.

CDR3 protein: CASSIALSGNTIYF. DNA of the CDR3: TGTGCCAGTAGTATAGCCCTATCTGGAAACACCATATATTTT. The V and J genes are TRBV19 and TRBJ1-3; no reliable D call. The CDR3 length is 14 residues. Germline lookup yields CDR1 LNHDA and CDR2 SQIVND (reference sequence). The ends were cut back, 1 base at V and 1 base at J, with 5 bases in the middle.

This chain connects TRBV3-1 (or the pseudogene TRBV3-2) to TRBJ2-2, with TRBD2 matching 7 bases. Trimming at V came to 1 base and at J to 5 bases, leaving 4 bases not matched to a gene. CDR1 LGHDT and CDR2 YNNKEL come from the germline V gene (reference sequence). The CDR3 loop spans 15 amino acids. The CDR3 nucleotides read TGTGCCAGCAGCCAAGTCTCGCGGGAGACCGGGGAGCTGTTTTTT. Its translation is CASSQVSRETGELFF.

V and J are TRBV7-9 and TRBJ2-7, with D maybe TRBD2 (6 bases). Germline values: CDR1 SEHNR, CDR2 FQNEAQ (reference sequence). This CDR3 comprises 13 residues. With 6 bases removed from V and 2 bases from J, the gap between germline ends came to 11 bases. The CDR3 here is CASRRDSTYEQYF. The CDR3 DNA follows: TGTGCCAGCAGGCGGGACTCCACCTACGAGCAGTACTTC.

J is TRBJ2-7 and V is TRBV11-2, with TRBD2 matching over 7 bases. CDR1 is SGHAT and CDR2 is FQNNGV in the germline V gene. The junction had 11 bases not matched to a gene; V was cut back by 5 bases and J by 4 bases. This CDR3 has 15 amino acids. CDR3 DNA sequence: TGTGCCAGCAGCGGAATTAGCGGGTTTCAATACGAGCAGTACTTC. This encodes CASSGISGFQYEQYF.

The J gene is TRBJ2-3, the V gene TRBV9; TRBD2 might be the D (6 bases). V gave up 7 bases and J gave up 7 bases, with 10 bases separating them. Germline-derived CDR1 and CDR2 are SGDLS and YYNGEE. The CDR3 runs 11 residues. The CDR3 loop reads CASGGLNTQYF. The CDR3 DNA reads TGTGCCAGCGGGGGACTCAATACGCAGTATTTT.

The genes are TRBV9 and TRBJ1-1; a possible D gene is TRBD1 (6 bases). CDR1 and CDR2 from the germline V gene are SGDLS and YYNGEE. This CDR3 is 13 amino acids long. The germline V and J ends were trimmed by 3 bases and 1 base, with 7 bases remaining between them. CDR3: CASSETGNTEAFF. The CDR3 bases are TGTGCCAGCAGCGAGACAGGGAACACTGAAGCTTTCTTT.

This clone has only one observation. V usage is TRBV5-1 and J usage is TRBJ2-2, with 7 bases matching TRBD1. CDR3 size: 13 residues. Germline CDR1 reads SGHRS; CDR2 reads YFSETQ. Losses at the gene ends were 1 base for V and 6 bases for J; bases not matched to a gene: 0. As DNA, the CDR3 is TGCGCCAGCAGCTTGACAGGGGCCGGGGAGCTGTTTTTT. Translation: CASSLTGAGELFF.

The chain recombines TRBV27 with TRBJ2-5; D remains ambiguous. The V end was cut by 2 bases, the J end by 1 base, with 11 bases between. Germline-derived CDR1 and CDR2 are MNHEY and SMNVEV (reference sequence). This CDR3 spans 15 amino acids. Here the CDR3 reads CASSLSQATQETQYF. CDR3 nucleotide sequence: TGTGCCAGCAGTTTAAGTCAGGCGACCCAAGAGACCCAGTACTTC.

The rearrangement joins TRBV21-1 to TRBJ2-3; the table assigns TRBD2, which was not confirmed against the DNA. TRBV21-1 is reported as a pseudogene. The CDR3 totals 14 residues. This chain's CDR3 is CASSKTEGPDTQYF. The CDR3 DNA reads TGTGCCAGCAGCAAAACGGAGGGTCCAGATACGCAGTATTTT.

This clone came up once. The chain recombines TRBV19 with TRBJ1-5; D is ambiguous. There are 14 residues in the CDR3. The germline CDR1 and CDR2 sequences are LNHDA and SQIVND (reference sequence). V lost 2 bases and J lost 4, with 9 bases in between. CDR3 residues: CASSITSENQPQHF. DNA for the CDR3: TGTGCCAGTAGTATAACGAGCGAGAATCAGCCCCAGCATTTT.

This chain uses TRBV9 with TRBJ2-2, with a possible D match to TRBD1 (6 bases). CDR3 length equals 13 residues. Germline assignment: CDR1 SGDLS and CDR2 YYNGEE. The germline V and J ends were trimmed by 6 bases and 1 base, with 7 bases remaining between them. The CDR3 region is CASTGENTGELFF. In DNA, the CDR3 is TGTGCCAGCACAGGGGAGAACACCGGGGAGCTGTTTTTT.

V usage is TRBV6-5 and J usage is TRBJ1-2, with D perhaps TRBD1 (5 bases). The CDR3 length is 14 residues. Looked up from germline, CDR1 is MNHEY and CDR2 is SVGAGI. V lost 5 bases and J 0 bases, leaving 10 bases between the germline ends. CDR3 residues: CASSRTGPNYGYTF. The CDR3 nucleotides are TGTGCCAGCAGTCGAACAGGACCTAACTATGGCTACACCTTC.

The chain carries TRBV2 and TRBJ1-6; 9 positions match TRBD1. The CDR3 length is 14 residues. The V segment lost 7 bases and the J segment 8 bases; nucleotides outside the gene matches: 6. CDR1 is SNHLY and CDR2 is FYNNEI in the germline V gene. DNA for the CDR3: TGTGCCAGCATCCTGGGACAGGGAGATTCACCCCTCCACTTT. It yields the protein CASILGQGDSPLHF.

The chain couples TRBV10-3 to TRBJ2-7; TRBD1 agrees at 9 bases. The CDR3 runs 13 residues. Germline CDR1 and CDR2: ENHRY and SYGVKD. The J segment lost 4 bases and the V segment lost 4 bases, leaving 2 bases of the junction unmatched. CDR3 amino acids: CAISVGQGYEQYF. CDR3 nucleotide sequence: TGTGCCATCAGTGTAGGACAGGGGTACGAGCAGTACTTC.

Here the CDR3 DNA reads TGTGCCAGCAGTGGGGGAGGAAGGGGGCTCAGGGAGGAAGCTTTCTTT. This translates into CASSGGGRGLREEAFF. The chain joins TRBV6-1 to TRBJ1-1; 7 bases are a match to TRBD1. The germline V gene has CDR1 MNHNS and CDR2 SASEGT. The CDR3 extends over 16 amino acids. Trimming took 4 bases from V and 8 from J; bases not matched to a gene: 16.

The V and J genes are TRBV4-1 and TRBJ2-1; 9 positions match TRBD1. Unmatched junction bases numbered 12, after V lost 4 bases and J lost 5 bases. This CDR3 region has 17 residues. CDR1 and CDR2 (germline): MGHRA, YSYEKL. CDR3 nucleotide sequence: TGCGCCAGCAGCCTGAGGACCGGGACAGGGTGGAACAATGAGCAGTTCTTC. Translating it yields CASSLRTGTGWNNEQFF.

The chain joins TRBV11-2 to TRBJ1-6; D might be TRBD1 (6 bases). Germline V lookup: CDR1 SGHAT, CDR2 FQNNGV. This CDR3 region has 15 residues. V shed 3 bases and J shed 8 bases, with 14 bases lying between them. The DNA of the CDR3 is TGTGCCAGCAGCTTGGTGGTTCAGGGGTATTCACCCCTCCACTTT. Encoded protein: CASSLVVQGYSPLHF.

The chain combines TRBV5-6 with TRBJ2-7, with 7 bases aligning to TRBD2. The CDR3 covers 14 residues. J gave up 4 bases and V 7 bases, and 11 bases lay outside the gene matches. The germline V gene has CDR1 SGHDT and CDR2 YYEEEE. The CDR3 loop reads CASSAGVGEYEQYF. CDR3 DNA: TGTGCCAGCTCGGCGGGGGTGGGAGAATACGAGCAGTACTTC.

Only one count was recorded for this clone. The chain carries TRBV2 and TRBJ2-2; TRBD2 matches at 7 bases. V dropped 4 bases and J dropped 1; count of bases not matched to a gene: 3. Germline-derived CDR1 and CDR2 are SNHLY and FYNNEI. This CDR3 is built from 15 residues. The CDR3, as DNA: TGTGCCAGCAGTGGGGCTAGCGGGAACACCGGGGAGCTGTTTTTT. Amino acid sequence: CASSGASGNTGELFF.

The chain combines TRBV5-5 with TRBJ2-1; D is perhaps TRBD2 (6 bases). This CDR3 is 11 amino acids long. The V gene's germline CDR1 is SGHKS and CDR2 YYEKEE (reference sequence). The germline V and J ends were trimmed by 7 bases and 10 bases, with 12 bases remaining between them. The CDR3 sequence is CASRDGREQFF. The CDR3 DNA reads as TGTGCCAGCCGGGATGGGAGGGAGCAGTTCTTC. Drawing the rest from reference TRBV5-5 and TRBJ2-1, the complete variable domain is DAGVTQSPTHLIKTRGQQVTLRCSPISGHKSVSWYQQVLGQGPQFIFQYYEKEERGRGNFPDRFSARQFPNYSSELNVNALLLGDSALYLCASRDGREQFFGPGTRLTVL.

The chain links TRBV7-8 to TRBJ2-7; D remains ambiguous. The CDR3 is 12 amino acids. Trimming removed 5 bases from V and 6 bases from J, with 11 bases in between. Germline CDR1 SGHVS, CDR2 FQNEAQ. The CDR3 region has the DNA TGTGCCAGCAGCCCTTTTTGGCTCGAGCAGTACTTC. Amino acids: CASSPFWLEQYF.